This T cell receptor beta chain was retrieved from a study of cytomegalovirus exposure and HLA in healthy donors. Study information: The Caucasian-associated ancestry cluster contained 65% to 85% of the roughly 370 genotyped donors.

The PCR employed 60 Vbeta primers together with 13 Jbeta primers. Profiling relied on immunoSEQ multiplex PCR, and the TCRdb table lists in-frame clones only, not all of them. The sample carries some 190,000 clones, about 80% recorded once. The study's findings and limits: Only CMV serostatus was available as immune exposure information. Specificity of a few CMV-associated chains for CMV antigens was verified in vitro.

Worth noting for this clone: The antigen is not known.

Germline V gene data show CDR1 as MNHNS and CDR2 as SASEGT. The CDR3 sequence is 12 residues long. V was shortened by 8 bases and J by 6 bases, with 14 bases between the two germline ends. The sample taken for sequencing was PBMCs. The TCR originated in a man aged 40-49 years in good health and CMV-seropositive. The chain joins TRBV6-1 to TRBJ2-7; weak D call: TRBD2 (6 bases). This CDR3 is CASGGKGREQYF. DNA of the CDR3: TGTGCCAGCGGGGGGAAGGGCCGCGAGCAGTACTTC.